The 15 T cell receptor beta chains reported below all come from one sample, sequenced in a study of T cell changes during pregnancy in multiple sclerosis. This table comes from immunoSEQ multiplex PCR, and its TCRdb copy is limited to in-frame clones, with some not included. The repertoire holds over 40,000 clones, with about 90% as singletons. The source was peripheral blood, collected in the first trimester of pregnancy. The source of these receptors is a female donor in good health, enrolled as a control in a pregnancy study.

The CDR3, as DNA: TGTGCCAGAAGCTTTTTCCTGGGGCATGAGCAGTTCTTC. Translating it yields CARSFFLGHEQFF. The chain joins TRBV5-3 to TRBJ2-1, with D possibly TRBD1 on 5 matching bases. TRBV5-3 is marked as an open reading frame, function uncertain. This CDR3 spans 13 amino acids. V gave up 2 bases and J gave up 8 bases, with 11 bases separating them.

In this sample, this clone turned up once. This chain links TRBV4-3 with TRBJ1-2; D might be TRBD1 (6 bases). Germline V gene lookup returns CDR1 LGHNA and CDR2 YSLEER. V was cut by 1 base and J by 4 bases, with 13 bases left in between. CDR3 length equals 15 residues. The CDR3 sequence is CASSQGPGDFYGYTF. Written as DNA, the CDR3 is TGCGCCAGCAGCCAAGGTCCAGGGGATTTCTATGGCTACACCTTC.

This clone was detected only once. The chain carries TRBV6-5 and TRBJ2-7; D is uncertain. V lost 6 bases and J lost 4, with 10 bases in between. Germline V gene lookup returns CDR1 MNHEY and CDR2 SVGAGI. The CDR3 loop spans 12 amino acids. This CDR3 reads CASSLNRYEQYF. The DNA for the CDR3 is TGTGCCAGCAGCCTAAACAGATACGAGCAGTACTTC.

The chain combines TRBV5-1 with TRBJ1-4, with D possibly TRBD1 on 5 matching bases. The germline V gene has CDR1 SGHRS and CDR2 YFSETQ. V shed 7 bases and J shed 4 bases, with 14 bases lying between them. This CDR3 comprises 14 residues. The CDR3 DNA reads TGCGCCAGCGGTCTAGCGGGGGGTAATGAAAAACTGTTTTTT. Its translation is CASGLAGGNEKLFF.

The CDR3 region is CASRPGTGQILPGEQYF. The CDR3 coding sequence is TGTGCCAGCAGGCCGGGGACAGGCCAAATTCTGCCTGGCGAGCAGTACTTC. V is TRBV28 and J is TRBJ2-7; 8 bases map to TRBD1. This CDR3 is built from 17 residues. The germline gives CDR1 MDHEN, CDR2 SYDVKM. V lost 6 bases to trimming and J lost 6 bases; unmatched junction nucleotides: 19.

The V gene is TRBV7-2, the J gene TRBJ2-1; 8 bases line up with TRBD2. This CDR3 spans 17 amino acids. CDR1 SGHTA and CDR2 FQGNSA come from the germline V gene. Trimming at V came to 8 bases and at J to 0 bases, leaving 12 bases not matched to a gene. The CDR3 spells CASRPIERGGSYNEQFF. CDR3 nucleotides: TGTGCCAGCCGACCTATTGAACGGGGGGGCTCCTACAATGAGCAGTTCTTC.

The chain links TRBV5-4 to TRBJ2-3; 7 nucleotides match TRBD2. J gave up 3 bases and V 0 bases, and 10 bases lay outside the gene matches. The CDR3 extends over 17 amino acids. The germline V gene has CDR1 SGHNT and CDR2 YYREEE (reference sequence). Here the CDR3 DNA reads TGTGCCAGCAGCTTGGGACTAGCAAAGGGGAGGACAGATACGCAGTATTTT. It encodes CASSLGLAKGRTDTQYF. The whole variable domain, remainder taken from reference TRBV5-4 and TRBJ2-3, is ETGVTQSPTHLIKTRGQQVTLRCSSQSGHNTVSWYQQALGQGPQFIFQYYREEENGRGNFPPRFSGLQFPNYSSELNVNALELDDSALYLCASSLGLAKGRTDTQYFGPGTRLTVL.

This clone was detected only once. The genes are TRBV9 and TRBJ2-2; D ambiguous. CDR3 size: 14 residues. The ends were cut back, 4 bases at V and 1 base at J, with 8 bases in the middle. Per germline, CDR1 SGDLS and CDR2 YYNGEE. The CDR3 bases are TGTGCCAGCAGCCCGCGACTGAACACCGGGGAGCTGTTTTTT. Translating gives CASSPRLNTGELFF.

The V call is TRBV19, the J call TRBJ2-7; maybe TRBD1 (6 bases). V lost 8 bases to trimming and J lost 3 bases, with 14 bases between them. CDR1 is LNHDA, CDR2 SQIVND, per germline (reference sequence). The CDR3 spans 13 residues. CDR3 bases: TGTGCCAGTCACATAATAGGGGGCTACGAGCAGTACTTC. It is translated as CASHIIGGYEQYF.

In its sample, this clone ranks as medium-sized. The V and J genes are TRBV6-1 and TRBJ2-2, with D perhaps matching TRBD1 (5 bases). The length of the CDR3 is 14 residues. Germline CDR1 and CDR2: MNHNS and SASEGT. Trimming shortened V by 2 bases and J by 3 bases, and 7 bases separated the two germline ends. This chain's CDR3 is CASSELGDTGELFF. CDR3 bases: TGTGCCAGCAGTGAACTAGGGGACACCGGGGAGCTGTTTTTT.

The rearrangement joins TRBV4-3 to TRBJ2-6; maybe TRBD1 (6 bases). Looked up from germline, CDR1 is LGHNA and CDR2 is YSLEER. The CDR3 loop spans 16 amino acids. V was pared by 5 bases and J by 0 bases, with 11 bases between. The CDR3 protein is CASSETGSSGANVLTF. The CDR3 region has the DNA TGCGCCAGCAGCGAAACAGGGAGCTCTGGGGCCAACGTCCTGACTTTC.

V is TRBV21-1 and J is TRBJ2-6; the listed D gene, TRBD2, was not tested against the DNA. TRBV21-1 has pseudogene status. CDR3 length: 16 amino acids. The chain's CDR3 is CASSWGGVLGANVLTF. DNA of the CDR3: TGTGCCAGCAGCTGGGGAGGGGTGTTGGGGGCCAACGTCCTGACTTTC.

By share, this clone ranks as medium-sized. J is TRBJ1-2 and V is TRBV6-1, with D unresolved. The CDR3 totals 15 residues. Germline CDR1 reads MNHNS; CDR2 reads SASEGT. Trimming removed 2 bases from V and 0 bases from J, with 10 bases in between. CDR3 DNA sequence: TGTGCCAGCAGTGAACTGGCCGGAGCTAACTATGGCTACACCTTC. Its protein is CASSELAGANYGYTF.

This clone turned up a few times. The genes are TRBV6-1 and TRBJ1-3; 9 bases line up with TRBD1. CDR3 length: 16 residues. Germline loops: CDR1 MNHNS, CDR2 SASEGT. V lost 3 bases to trimming and J lost 2 bases; unmatched junction nucleotides: 5. The chain's CDR3 is CASSEPGTGPGNTIYF. As DNA, the CDR3 is TGTGCCAGCAGTGAGCCCGGGACAGGGCCTGGAAACACCATATATTTT.

The chain joins TRBV7-8 to TRBJ2-1; 9 nucleotides align to TRBD1. The CDR3 loop spans 16 amino acids. With 5 bases clipped from V and 5 bases from J, the junction kept 10 bases outside the gene matches. Germline-derived CDR1 and CDR2 are SGHVS and FQNEAQ. In DNA, the CDR3 is TGTGCCAGCAGCGGTGCCGGGACAGGGTTTAACAATGAGCAGTTCTTC. It yields the protein CASSGAGTGFNNEQFF.